This TCR beta chain was sequenced for a study of blood T cell repertoires in COVID-19 (dated by TCRdb to between 2020 and 2021). Looking at the study overall: Samples from collaborators originated in the United States, Italy and Spain and spanned both the acute and convalescent phases of COVID-19. The material from the prospective study consisted of cDNA or gDNA derived from T cells, B-cell-depleted T cells, or PBMCs. Subjects who had been exposed to COVID-19, were actively infected with it, or had recovered from it provided the deeply sampled blood TCRbeta repertoires that made up the dataset. A freely available public database, intended as a resource for researchers studying the immune response to SARS-CoV-2, is where the repertoires were released. Samples were obtained from the ongoing ImmuneRACE study (first 160 participants) and from 1,254 subjects provided by 6 global collaborators. Nearly every sample came with metadata listing a de-identified subject ID, COVID-19 status, age in years and sex. Where available, HLA class I and class II types were obtained from metadata supplied by the sample provider rather than from assay-based typing.

Comments on this clone: Its antigen is still unknown. No base-level quality is on record; no much larger clone is a single base apart.

Study-level results and caveats: How much clinical and demographic metadata was included differed by source and by participant, and the metadata was provided uncurated.

CDR1 and CDR2 were assigned from the germline V gene (reference sequence) as MNHEY and SMNVEV. CDR3 length: 17 amino acids, cysteine to phenylalanine. Solely the CDR3 DNA is kept, with 51 bases framed from the first base. V lost 5 bases and J lost 9 bases, and the count of bases not matched to a germline gene is 16. The immunoSEQ Assay, a bias-controlled multiplex PCR, was used to amplify TCRbeta CDR3 regions from genomic DNA. Concerning the study's data processing: Nucleated cell counts per sample were estimated from amplification of reference gene primers within the assay. To quantify the absolute abundance of each unique TCRbeta CDR3 rearrangement, sequence reads were collapsed and filtered. For each sample, productive Simpson clonality was calculated as the square root of Simpson's diversity index across productive rearrangements. In its TCRdb copy, this immuneACCESS table keeps in-frame sequences only and misses some clones. Where compared with another copy, unresolved V genes explain less than half of these, and the others have no known cause. The DNA gave D and trimming, while V, J and clone size come from that table. This sample holds around 170,000 clones; roughly 80% were observed only once. The ten most abundant clones make up roughly 6.1% of the sample.

The collaborating institutions used their own protocols to collect whole blood in K2EDTA tubes. Collaborator samples were shipped for TCRbeta analysis as frozen whole blood, isolated PBMCs, or DNA extracted from either sample type. This chain joins TRBV27 to TRBJ1-6; 7 bases in the junction line up with TRBD1. The source of this sequence is a woman aged 40 to 55 with acute or convalescent COVID-19. What was sequenced was peripheral blood. The CDR3 here reads CASSPRTGHAEGSPLHF. The sequenced DNA: TGTGCCAGCAGTCCTCGGACAGGTCACGCGGAGGGTTCACCCCTCCACTTT.